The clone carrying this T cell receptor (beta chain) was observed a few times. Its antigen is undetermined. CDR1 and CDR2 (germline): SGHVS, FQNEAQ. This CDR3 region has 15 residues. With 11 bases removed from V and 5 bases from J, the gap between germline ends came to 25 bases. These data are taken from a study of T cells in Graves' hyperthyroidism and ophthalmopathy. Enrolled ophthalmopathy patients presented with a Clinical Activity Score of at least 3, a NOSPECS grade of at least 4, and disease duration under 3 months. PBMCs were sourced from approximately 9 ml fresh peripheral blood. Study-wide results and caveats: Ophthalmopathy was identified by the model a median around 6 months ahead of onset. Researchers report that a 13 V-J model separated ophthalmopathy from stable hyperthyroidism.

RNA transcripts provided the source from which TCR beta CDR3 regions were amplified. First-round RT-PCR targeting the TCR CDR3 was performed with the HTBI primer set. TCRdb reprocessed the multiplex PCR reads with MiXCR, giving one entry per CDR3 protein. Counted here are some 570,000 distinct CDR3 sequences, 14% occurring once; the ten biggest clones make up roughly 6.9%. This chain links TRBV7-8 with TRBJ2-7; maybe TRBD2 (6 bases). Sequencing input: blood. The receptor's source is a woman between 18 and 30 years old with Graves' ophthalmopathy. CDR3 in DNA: TGTGCCTCTAGGACTACACTCTTATCCCCCCACGAGCAGTACTTC. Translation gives CASRTTLLSPHEQYF.